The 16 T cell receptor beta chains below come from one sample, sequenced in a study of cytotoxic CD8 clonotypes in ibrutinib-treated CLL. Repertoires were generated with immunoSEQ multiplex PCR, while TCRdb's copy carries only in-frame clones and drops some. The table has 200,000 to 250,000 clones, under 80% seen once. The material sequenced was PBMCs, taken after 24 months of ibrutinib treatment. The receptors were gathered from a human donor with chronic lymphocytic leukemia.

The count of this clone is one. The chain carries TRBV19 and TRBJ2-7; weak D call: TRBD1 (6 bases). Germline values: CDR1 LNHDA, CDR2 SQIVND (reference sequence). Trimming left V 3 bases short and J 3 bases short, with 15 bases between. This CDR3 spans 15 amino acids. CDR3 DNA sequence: TGTGCCAGTAGTATGCCCGACAGGAATTACTACGAGCAGTACTTC. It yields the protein CASSMPDRNYYEQYF.

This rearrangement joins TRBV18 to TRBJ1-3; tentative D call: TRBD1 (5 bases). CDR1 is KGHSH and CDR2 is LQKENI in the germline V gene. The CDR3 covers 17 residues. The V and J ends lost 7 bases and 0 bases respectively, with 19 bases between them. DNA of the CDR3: TGTGCCAGCTTCCTAAAGGGACGGTTGAGCTCTGGAAACACCATATATTTT. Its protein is CASFLKGRLSSGNTIYF.

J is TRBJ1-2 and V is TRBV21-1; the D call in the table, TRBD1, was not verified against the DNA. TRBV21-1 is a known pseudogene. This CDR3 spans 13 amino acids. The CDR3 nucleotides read TGTGCCAGCAGCGACCGGGACAGAGATGGCTACACCTTC. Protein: CASSDRDRDGYTF.

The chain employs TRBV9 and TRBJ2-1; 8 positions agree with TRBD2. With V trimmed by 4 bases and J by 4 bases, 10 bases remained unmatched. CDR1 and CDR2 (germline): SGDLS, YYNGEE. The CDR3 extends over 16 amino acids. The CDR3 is CASSPHATSGYNEQFF. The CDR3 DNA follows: TGTGCCAGCAGCCCCCACGCCACTAGCGGTTACAATGAGCAGTTCTTC.

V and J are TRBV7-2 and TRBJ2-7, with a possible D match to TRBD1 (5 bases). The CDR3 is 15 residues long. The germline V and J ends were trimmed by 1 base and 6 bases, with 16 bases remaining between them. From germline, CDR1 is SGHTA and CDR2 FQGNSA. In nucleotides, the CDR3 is TGTGCCAGCAGCTTAGTGGGGCAGATACCGGGCGAGCAGTACTTC. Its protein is CASSLVGQIPGEQYF.

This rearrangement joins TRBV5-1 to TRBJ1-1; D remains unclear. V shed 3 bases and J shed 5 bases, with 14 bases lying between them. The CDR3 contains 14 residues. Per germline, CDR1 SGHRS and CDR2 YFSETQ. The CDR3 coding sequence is TGCGCCAGCAGCTCGGGATCTGGGGTTACTGAAGCTTTCTTT. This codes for CASSSGSGVTEAFF.

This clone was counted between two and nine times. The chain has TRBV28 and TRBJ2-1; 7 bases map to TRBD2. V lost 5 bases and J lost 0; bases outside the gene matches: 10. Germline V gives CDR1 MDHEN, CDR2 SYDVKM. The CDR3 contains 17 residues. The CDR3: CASSQGLTRSSYNEQFF. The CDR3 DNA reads TGTGCCAGCAGTCAGGGACTAACCCGGAGCTCCTACAATGAGCAGTTCTTC.

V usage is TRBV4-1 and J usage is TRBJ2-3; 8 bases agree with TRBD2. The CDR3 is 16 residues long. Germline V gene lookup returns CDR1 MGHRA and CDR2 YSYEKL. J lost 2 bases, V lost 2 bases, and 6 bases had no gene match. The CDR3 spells CASSQPGLDYTDTQYF. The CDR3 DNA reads TGCGCCAGCAGCCAACCGGGACTAGATTACACAGATACGCAGTATTTT.

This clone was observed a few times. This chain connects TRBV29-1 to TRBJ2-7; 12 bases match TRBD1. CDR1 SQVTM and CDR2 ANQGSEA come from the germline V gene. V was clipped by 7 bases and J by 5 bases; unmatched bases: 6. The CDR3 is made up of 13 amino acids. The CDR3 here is CSAPGQGAHEQYF. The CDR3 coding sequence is TGCAGCGCACCGGGACAGGGGGCCCACGAGCAGTACTTC.

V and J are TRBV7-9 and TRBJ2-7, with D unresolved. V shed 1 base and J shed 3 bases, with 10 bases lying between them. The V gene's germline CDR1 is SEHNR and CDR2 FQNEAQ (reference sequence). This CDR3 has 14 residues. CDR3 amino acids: CASSLVSLGYEQYF. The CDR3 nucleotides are TGTGCCAGCAGCTTAGTGAGCCTGGGCTACGAGCAGTACTTC.

The CDR3 loop is CASSPSGTTTDTQYF. In DNA form, the CDR3 reads TGTGCCAGCAGCCCTAGCGGAACAACCACAGATACGCAGTATTTT. This chain connects TRBV6-5 to TRBJ2-3, with TRBD2 identical over 7 bases. The CDR3 consists of 15 residues. V lost 6 bases and J lost 2; bases outside the gene matches: 8. Germline assignment: CDR1 MNHEY and CDR2 SVGAGI.

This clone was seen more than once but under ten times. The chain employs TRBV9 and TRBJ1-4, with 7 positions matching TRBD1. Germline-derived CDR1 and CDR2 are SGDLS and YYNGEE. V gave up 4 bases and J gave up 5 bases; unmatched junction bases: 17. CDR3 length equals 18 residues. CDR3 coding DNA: TGTGCCAGCAGCACGAGTCCCCTACGACAGGGAAAAAATGAAAAACTGTTTTTT. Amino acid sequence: CASSTSPLRQGKNEKLFF.

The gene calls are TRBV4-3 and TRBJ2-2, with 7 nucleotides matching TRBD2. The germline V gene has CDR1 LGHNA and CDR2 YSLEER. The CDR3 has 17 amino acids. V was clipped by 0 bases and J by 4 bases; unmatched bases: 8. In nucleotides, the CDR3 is TGCGCCAGCAGCCAAGATCTAGGGACTATTAGCACCGGGGAGCTGTTTTTT. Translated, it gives CASSQDLGTISTGELFF.

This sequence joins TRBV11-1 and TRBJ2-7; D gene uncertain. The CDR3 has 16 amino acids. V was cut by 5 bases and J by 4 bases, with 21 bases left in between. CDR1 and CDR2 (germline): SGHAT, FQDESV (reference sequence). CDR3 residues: CASSVNSFSKFYEQYF. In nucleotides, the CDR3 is TGTGCCAGCAGCGTGAACAGCTTTTCTAAATTTTACGAGCAGTACTTC.

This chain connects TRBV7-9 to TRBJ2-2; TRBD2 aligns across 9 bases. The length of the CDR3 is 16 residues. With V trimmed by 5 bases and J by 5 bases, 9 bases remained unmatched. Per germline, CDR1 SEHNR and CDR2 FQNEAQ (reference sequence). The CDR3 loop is CASSPPPGLATGELFF. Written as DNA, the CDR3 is TGTGCCAGCAGCCCCCCCCCGGGACTAGCTACCGGGGAGCTGTTTTTT.

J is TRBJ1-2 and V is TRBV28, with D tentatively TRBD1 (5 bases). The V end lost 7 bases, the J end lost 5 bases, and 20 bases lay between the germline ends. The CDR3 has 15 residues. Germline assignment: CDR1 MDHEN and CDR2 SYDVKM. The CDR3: CASIKWDGEIYGYTF. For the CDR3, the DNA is TGTGCCAGCATCAAATGGGACGGAGAAATTTATGGCTACACCTTC.